These 12 T cell receptor beta chains originate from one sample sequenced in a study of cytomegalovirus exposure and HLA in healthy donors (dated by TCRdb to about 2017). The method was the immunoSEQ multiplex PCR assay. TCRdb mirrors the immuneACCESS table, restricted to in-frame sequences. Some clones are absent from its copies; in checked studies, under half trace to an unresolved V gene, and the reason for the others is unknown. In all, the sample holds more than 250,000 clones, and about nine tenths of those were seen once. The ten largest make up under 0.85% of the sample. The sample comprised PBMCs. All receptors derive from a woman aged 18-29 years in good health and CMV-seronegative.

This sequence joins TRBV19 and TRBJ2-1, with TRBD2 identical over 13 bases. The J segment lost 9 bases and the V segment lost 4 bases, leaving 9 bases of the junction unmatched. Germline V gene sequence: CDR1 LNHDA, CDR2 SQIVND (reference sequence). CDR3 length: 16 residues. CDR3 in DNA: TGTGCCAGTAGTACCTTACTAGCGGGAGGGCTCGGTGAGCAGTTCTTC. It specifies CASSTLLAGGLGEQFF.

This clone was found a few times. V usage is TRBV4-3 and J usage is TRBJ1-4, with D hard to call. Looked up from germline, CDR1 is LGHNA and CDR2 is YSLEER. V was clipped by 3 bases and J by 4 bases, with 12 bases between them. The CDR3 loop spans 15 amino acids. CDR3 DNA: TGCGCCAGCAGCCAGGAGCGTTATCTTAATGAAAAACTGTTTTTT. Translated, it gives CASSQERYLNEKLFF.

The chain has TRBV4-3 and TRBJ2-7, with 11 bases aligning to TRBD2. Germline CDR1 is LGHNA and CDR2 is YSLEER. V was pared by 2 bases and J by 2 bases, with 8 bases of the junction left unmatched. The CDR3 sequence is 17 residues long. For the CDR3, the DNA is TGCGCCAGCAGCCAATTCGCGGGACTAGCGGAAGCCTACGAGCAGTACTTC. This sequence encodes CASSQFAGLAEAYEQYF.

The rearrangement uses TRBV9 and TRBJ1-2, with D possibly TRBD1 on 5 matching bases. This CDR3 contains 18 residues. Germline CDR1 reads SGDLS; CDR2 reads YYNGEE. Between the trimmed V and J ends, which lost 0 bases and 3 bases, there was a span of 21 bases. CDR3 sequence (DNA): TGTGCCAGCAGCGTAGTGGGTGGTGGGGCGCTCAGTGACTATGGCTACACCTTC. It translates to CASSVVGGGALSDYGYTF.

V is TRBV28 and J is TRBJ2-1; D perhaps matches TRBD1 (6 bases). V lost 6 bases, J lost 1 base, and 10 bases lay in between. The CDR3 is 14 amino acids. Germline values: CDR1 MDHEN, CDR2 SYDVKM. CDR3 residues: CASSSQGSYNEQFF. CDR3 nucleotide sequence: TGTGCCAGCAGCTCACAGGGTTCCTACAATGAGCAGTTCTTC.

The J gene is TRBJ1-5, the V gene TRBV28, with 7 bases that match TRBD1. V dropped 8 bases and J dropped 3; count of bases not matched to a gene: 4. Looked up from germline, CDR1 is MDHEN and CDR2 is SYDVKM. The CDR3 has 13 amino acids. The CDR3 loop reads CASRDSFNQPQHF. CDR3 DNA: TGTGCCAGCCGGGACAGCTTCAATCAGCCCCAGCATTTT.

The CDR3 nucleotides read TGTGCTAGTGGTCCCCGGTCCGGGACAGGGAGCACAGATACGCAGTATTTT. Its translation is CASGPRSGTGSTDTQYF. The V call is TRBV12-5, the J call TRBJ2-3; 9 bases are shared with TRBD1. The CDR3 sequence is 17 residues long. Germline V gene sequence: CDR1 LGHNT, CDR2 FRNRAP. The V and J ends lost 5 bases and 0 bases, in that order; junction bases with no gene match: 9.

This chain uses TRBV10-3 with TRBJ1-1; 9 bases line up with TRBD1. V gave up 2 bases and J gave up 10 bases; unmatched junction bases: 11. The CDR3 has 15 amino acids. In germline, CDR1 is ENHRY, CDR2 SYGVKD. The CDR3 DNA sequence: TGTGCCATCAGTGAGAAGGACAGGGGTGGAATAGGAGCTTTCTTT. It is translated as CAISEKDRGGIGAFF.

The CDR3 region has the DNA TGTGCCAGCAGCTTTGCAGGGGGCGGCTATGGCTACACCTTC. It codes for CASSFAGGGYGYTF. The chain employs TRBV7-6 and TRBJ1-2; 8 nucleotides match TRBD1. J gave up 4 bases and V 3 bases, and 4 bases lay outside the gene matches. There are 14 residues in the CDR3. Germline V gene data show CDR1 as SGHVS and CDR2 as FNYEAQ.

The genes are TRBV20-1 and TRBJ2-7; D is unclear. The CDR3 runs 10 residues. Looked up from germline, CDR1 is DFQATT and CDR2 is SNEGSKA (reference sequence). Trimming stripped 6 bases from V and 5 bases from J, with 8 bases between. This CDR3 reads CSAKFHEQYF. CDR3 in DNA: TGCAGTGCCAAATTCCACGAGCAGTACTTC.

This rearrangement joins TRBV19 to TRBJ1-2; 9 bases are shared with TRBD1. This CDR3 region has 13 residues. Unmatched junction bases numbered 1, after V lost 8 bases and J lost 0 bases. Germline-derived CDR1 and CDR2 are LNHDA and SQIVND (reference sequence). The CDR3 DNA reads as TGTGCCAGTCGGACAGGGGCTAACTATGGCTACACCTTC. Translation gives CASRTGANYGYTF.

The J gene is TRBJ2-1, the V gene TRBV19; D possibly corresponds to TRBD1 (6 bases). V lost 6 bases and J lost 3, with 15 bases in between. The CDR3 is 15 amino acids. CDR1 and CDR2 (germline): LNHDA, SQIVND (reference sequence). The CDR3 spells CASSTLTGNYNEQFF. The CDR3 nucleotides read TGTGCCAGTAGCACACTGACAGGAAACTACAATGAGCAGTTCTTC.